This T cell receptor beta chain was sequenced for a study of blood T cell repertoires in COVID-19. Overall study: In each case, the material was cDNA or gDNA derived from T cells, B-cell-depleted T cells, or PBMCs.

Original processing notes: Researchers report that nucleated cell counts were estimated from reference gene primer amplification. Only in-frame clones appear in the TCRdb table, and some are missing; sequencing was by immunoSEQ multiplex PCR. The V and J calls and clone size are taken from that table; D and trimming were inferred from the DNA. The sample records 200,000 to 300,000 clones, roughly 80% being singletons. Germline assignment: CDR1 LGHDT and CDR2 YNNKEL (reference sequence). This CDR3 contains 16 residues. Trimming left V 4 bases short and J 0 bases short, with 13 bases between. The sample consisted of peripheral blood. The chain carries TRBV3-1 (or the pseudogene TRBV3-2) and TRBJ1-3; D perhaps matches TRBD1 (5 bases). The sequence was obtained from a woman at least 80 years old with acute or convalescent COVID-19. The CDR3 loop reads CASSLQGRNSGNTIYF. CDR3 nucleotide sequence: TGTGCCAGCAGCCTGCAGGGCAGGAACTCTGGAAACACCATATATTTT.